What follows are 10 T cell receptor beta chains derived from one specimen sequenced in a study of a mutant IDH1 vaccine in newly diagnosed glioma. Time point here: week 35, safety follow-up. Every single dose of the vaccine, 300 ug of mutant IDH1 20-mer peptide, came with topical imiquimod. Sequenced by immunoSEQ multiplex PCR; TCRdb stores in-frame clones only, minus some. The profile shows about 48,000 clones, around four fifths of them singletons. What these receptors recognize is not known. The sequencing here drew on PBMCs, taken from a glioma patient whose treatment included an IDH1 peptide vaccine. Receptors originate from a middle-aged man with glioma.

This chain joins TRBV7-9 and TRBJ2-3; weak D call: TRBD1 (5 bases). V lost 5 bases and J 4 bases, leaving 10 bases between the germline ends. Germline-derived CDR1 and CDR2 are SEHNR and FQNEAQ (reference sequence). CDR3 length: 13 residues. CDR3 amino acids: CASSGAVADTQYF. Here the CDR3 DNA reads TGTGCCAGCAGCGGGGCCGTGGCAGATACGCAGTATTTT.

The V call is TRBV10-1, the J call TRBJ1-1; no reliable D call. Trimming removed 6 bases at V and 6 bases at J, with 14 bases between. The germline CDR1 and CDR2 sequences are WNHNN and SYGVQD (reference sequence). This CDR3 has 13 amino acids. This chain's CDR3 is CASRAERVAEAFF. The CDR3 DNA reads as TGCGCCAGCAGGGCCGAACGGGTCGCTGAAGCTTTCTTT.

This chain joins TRBV5-1 and TRBJ2-5; 8 nucleotides match TRBD2. The V and J ends lost 7 bases and 3 bases, in that order; junction bases with no gene match: 5. Per germline, CDR1 SGHRS and CDR2 YFSETQ. This CDR3 is 13 amino acids long. The CDR3, as DNA: TGCGCCAGCGCCTATAGCGGGGAAGAGACCCAGTACTTC. Its protein is CASAYSGEETQYF.

The sample holds a few counts of this clone. The chain joins TRBV14 to TRBJ2-1; TRBD1 might be the D (6 bases). The CDR3 runs to 15 residues. Germline V gene sequence: CDR1 SGHDN, CDR2 FVKESK. The V end lost 1 base, the J end lost 5 bases, and 12 bases lay between the germline ends. CDR3 protein: CASSQVQGSHNEQFF. The CDR3, as DNA: TGTGCCAGCAGCCAAGTACAGGGTAGCCACAATGAGCAGTTCTTC.

J is TRBJ2-3 and V is TRBV30, with no clear D. Germline V CDR1 and CDR2: GTSNPN, SVGIG (reference sequence). The CDR3 has 13 residues. V was cut by 0 bases and J by 0 bases, with 4 bases left in between. The CDR3 region has the DNA TGTGCCTGGAGTGTGGGTAGCACAGATACGCAGTATTTT. It codes for CAWSVGSTDTQYF. Full variable domain (missing parts from reference TRBV30 and TRBJ2-3): SQTIHQWPATLVQPVGSPLSLECTVEGTSNPNLYWYRQAAGRGLQLLFYSVGIGQISSEVPQNLSASRPQDRQFILSSKKLLLSDSGFYLCAWSVGSTDTQYFGPGTRLTVL.

This clone has a handful of counts. This chain connects TRBV6-5 to TRBJ2-2; D unclear. This CDR3 is built from 12 residues. The V gene's germline CDR1 is MNHEY and CDR2 SVGAGI. Between the trimmed V and J ends, which lost 6 bases and 8 bases, there was a span of 10 bases. The CDR3 sequence: CASSTIAGELFF. CDR3 DNA sequence: TGTGCCAGCAGCACTATTGCGGGGGAGCTGTTTTTT.

The chain carries TRBV27 and TRBJ2-2, with 9 bases matching TRBD2. The germline gives CDR1 MNHEY, CDR2 SMNVEV (reference sequence). The V segment lost 2 bases and the J segment 8 bases; nucleotides outside the gene matches: 9. The CDR3 extends over 16 amino acids. The CDR3 nucleotides are TGTGCCAGCAGTTTAGTGGCGGGGGGGCCTTTAGGGGAGCTGTTTTTT. This sequence encodes CASSLVAGGPLGELFF.

The chain couples TRBV5-1 to TRBJ1-4; 9 bases match TRBD1. The CDR3 loop spans 15 amino acids. In germline, CDR1 is SGHRS, CDR2 YFSETQ. The junction had 6 bases not matched to a gene; V was cut back by 4 bases and J by 5 bases. In DNA form, the CDR3 reads TGCGCCAGCAGCCTCCGACAGGGGGGCAATGAAAAACTGTTTTTT. Its translation is CASSLRQGGNEKLFF. The full variable domain, completed using reference TRBV5-1 and TRBJ1-4, is KAGVTQTPRYLIKTRGQQVTLSCSPISGHRSVSWYQQTPGQGLQFLFEYFSETQRNKGNFPGRFSGRQFSNSRSEMNVSTLELGDSALYLCASSLRQGGNEKLFFGSGTQLSVL.

The V gene is TRBV29-1, the J gene TRBJ2-7; 8 positions match TRBD2. V was clipped by 0 bases and J by 3 bases; unmatched bases: 7. CDR1 is SQVTM and CDR2 is ANQGSEA in the germline V gene. This CDR3 has 15 residues. CDR3 protein: CSVEDYSGANYEQYF. In DNA, the CDR3 is TGCAGCGTTGAAGATTATAGCGGGGCGAACTACGAGCAGTACTTC.

The chain joins TRBV7-9 to TRBJ2-7; D is uncertain. V lost 5 bases and J lost 4, with 18 bases in between. The CDR3 loop spans 15 amino acids. Germline V gives CDR1 SEHNR, CDR2 FQNEAQ (reference sequence). DNA for the CDR3: TGTGCCAGCAGCCCCGACGGGCTCCAGTTTTACGAGCAGTACTTC. This sequence encodes CASSPDGLQFYEQYF.